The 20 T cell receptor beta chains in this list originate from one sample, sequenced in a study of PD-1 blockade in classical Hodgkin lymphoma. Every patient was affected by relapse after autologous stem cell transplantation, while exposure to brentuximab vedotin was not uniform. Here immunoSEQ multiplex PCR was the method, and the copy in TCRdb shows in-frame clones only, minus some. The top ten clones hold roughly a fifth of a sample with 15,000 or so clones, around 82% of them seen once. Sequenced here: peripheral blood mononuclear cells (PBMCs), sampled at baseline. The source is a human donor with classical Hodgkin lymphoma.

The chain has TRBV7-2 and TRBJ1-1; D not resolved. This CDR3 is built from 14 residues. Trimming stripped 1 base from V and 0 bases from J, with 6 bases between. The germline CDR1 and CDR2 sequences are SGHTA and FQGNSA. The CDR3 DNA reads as TGTGCCAGCAGCTTAGGGCAGTTGAACACTGAAGCTTTCTTT. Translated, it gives CASSLGQLNTEAFF.

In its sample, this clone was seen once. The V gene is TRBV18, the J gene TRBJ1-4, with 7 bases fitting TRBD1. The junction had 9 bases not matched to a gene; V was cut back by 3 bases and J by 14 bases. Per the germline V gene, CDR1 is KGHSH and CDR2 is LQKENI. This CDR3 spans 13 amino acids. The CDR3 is CASSPRDSPVLFF. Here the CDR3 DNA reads TGTGCCAGCTCACCCCGGGACAGTCCAGTGCTGTTTTTT.

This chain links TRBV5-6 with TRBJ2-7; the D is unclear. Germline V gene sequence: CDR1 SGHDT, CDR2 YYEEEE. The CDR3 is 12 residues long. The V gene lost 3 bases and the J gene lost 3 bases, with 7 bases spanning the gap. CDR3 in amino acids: CASSSPHYEQYF. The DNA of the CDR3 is TGTGCCAGCAGCTCTCCTCACTACGAGCAGTACTTC.

CDR3 loop: CASRSSSGNTIYF. The DNA of the CDR3 is TGTGCCAGCAGATCCTCCTCTGGAAACACCATATATTTT. The rearrangement joins TRBV28 to TRBJ1-3; no clear D. Trimming cost V 6 bases and J 0 bases, with 6 bases left between them. The CDR3 spans 13 residues. Germline-derived CDR1 and CDR2 are MDHEN and SYDVKM.

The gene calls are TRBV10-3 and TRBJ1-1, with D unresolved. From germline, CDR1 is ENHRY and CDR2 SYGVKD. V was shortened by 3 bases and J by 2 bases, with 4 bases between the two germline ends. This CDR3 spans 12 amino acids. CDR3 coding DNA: TGTGCCATCAGTGAATCTAACACTGAAGCTTTCTTT. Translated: CAISESNTEAFF.

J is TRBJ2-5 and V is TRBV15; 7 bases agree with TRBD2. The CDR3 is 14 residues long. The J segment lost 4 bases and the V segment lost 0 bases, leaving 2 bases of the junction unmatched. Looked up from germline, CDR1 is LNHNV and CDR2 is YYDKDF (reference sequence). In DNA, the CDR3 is TGTGCCACCAGCAGAGAGGCTAGCGGAGAGACCCAGTACTTC. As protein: CATSREASGETQYF.

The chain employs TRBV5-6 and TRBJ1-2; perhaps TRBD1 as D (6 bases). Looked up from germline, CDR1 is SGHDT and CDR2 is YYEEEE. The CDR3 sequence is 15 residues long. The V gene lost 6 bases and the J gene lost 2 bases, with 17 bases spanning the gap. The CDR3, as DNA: TGTGCCAGCACCCTAACGACAGGTTTGAACTATGGCTACACCTTC. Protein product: CASTLTTGLNYGYTF.

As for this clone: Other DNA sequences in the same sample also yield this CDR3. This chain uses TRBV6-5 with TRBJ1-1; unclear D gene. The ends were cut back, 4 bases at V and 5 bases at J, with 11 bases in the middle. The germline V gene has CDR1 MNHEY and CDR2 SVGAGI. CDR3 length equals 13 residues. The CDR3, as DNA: TGTGCCAGCAGTTCAAGGAGGTGGACTGAAGCTTTCTTT. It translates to CASSSRRWTEAFF.

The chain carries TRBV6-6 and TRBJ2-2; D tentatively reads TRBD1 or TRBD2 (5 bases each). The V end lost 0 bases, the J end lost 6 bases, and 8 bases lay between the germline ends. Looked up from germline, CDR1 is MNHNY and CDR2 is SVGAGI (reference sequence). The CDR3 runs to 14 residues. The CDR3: CASSYSRGAGELFF. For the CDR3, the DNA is TGTGCCAGCAGTTACTCGAGGGGCGCCGGGGAGCTGTTTTTT.

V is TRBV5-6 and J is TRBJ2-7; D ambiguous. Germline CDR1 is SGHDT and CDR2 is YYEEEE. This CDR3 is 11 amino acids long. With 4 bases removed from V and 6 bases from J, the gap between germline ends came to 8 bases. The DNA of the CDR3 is TGTGCCAGCAGCGCCTTCGGCGAGCAGTACTTC. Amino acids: CASSAFGEQYF.

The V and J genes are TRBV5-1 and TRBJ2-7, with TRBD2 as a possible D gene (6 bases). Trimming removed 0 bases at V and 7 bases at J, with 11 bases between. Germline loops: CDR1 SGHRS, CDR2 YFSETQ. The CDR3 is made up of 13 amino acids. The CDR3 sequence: CASSLADAGEQYF. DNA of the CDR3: TGCGCCAGCAGCTTGGCCGATGCGGGGGAGCAGTACTTC.

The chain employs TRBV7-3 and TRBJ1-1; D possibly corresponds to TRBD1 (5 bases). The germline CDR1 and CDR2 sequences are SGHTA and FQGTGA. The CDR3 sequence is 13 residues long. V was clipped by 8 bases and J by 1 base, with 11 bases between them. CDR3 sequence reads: CASGQGPNTEAFF. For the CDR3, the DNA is TGTGCCAGCGGACAAGGTCCGAACACTGAAGCTTTCTTT.

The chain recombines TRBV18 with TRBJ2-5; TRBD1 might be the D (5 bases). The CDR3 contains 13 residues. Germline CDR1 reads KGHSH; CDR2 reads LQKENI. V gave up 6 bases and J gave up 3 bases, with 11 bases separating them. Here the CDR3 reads CASSLGAEETQYF. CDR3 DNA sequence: TGTGCCAGCTCCTTAGGGGCTGAAGAGACCCAGTACTTC.

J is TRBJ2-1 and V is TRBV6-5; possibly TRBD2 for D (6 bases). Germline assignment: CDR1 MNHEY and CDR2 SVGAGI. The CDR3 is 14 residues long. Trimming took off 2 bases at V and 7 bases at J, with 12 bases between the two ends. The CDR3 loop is CASSYVGGRNEQFF. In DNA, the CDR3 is TGTGCCAGCAGTTACGTGGGGGGTCGGAATGAGCAGTTCTTC.

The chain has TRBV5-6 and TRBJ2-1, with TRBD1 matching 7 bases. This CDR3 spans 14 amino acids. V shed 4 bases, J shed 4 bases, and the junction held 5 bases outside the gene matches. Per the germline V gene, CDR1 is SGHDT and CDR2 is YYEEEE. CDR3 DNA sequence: TGTGCCAGCAGCATGACAGGGTTATACAATGAGCAGTTCTTC. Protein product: CASSMTGLYNEQFF.

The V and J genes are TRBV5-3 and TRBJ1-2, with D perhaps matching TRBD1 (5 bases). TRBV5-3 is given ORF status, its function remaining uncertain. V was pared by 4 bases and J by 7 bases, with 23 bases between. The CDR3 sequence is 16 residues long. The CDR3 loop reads CARSAGSGTPPFGYTF. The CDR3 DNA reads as TGTGCCAGAAGCGCGGGCTCCGGGACTCCACCTTTTGGCTACACCTTC.

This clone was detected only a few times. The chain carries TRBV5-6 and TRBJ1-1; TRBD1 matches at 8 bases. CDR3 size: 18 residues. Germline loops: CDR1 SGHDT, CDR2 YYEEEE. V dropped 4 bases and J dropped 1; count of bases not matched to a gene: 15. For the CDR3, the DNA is TGTGCCAGCAGCCCTCGGGACAGGAGGGGATCGCGGAACACTGAAGCTTTCTTT. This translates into CASSPRDRRGSRNTEAFF.

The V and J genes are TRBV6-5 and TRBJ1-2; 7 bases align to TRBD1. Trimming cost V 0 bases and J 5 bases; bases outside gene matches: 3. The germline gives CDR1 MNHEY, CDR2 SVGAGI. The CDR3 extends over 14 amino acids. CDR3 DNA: TGTGCCAGCAGTTACTCGGGACAGTTTTATGGCTACACCTTC. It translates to CASSYSGQFYGYTF.

The CDR3 nucleotides are TGTGCCAGCAGGGCGGGCCGTATCAATGAGCAGTTCTTC. This gives the protein CASRAGRINEQFF. The rearrangement joins TRBV2 to TRBJ2-1; a possible D gene is TRBD2 (5 bases). Germline V lookup: CDR1 SNHLY, CDR2 FYNNEI. The CDR3 runs to 13 residues. The V and J ends lost 6 bases and 6 bases respectively, with 12 bases between them.

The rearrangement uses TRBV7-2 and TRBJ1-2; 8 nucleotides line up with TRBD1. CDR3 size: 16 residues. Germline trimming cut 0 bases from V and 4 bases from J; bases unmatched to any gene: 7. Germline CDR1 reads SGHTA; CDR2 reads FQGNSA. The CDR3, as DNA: TGTGCCAGCAGCTTAGCGGACAGGGAGTTACGCTATGGCTACACCTTC. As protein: CASSLADRELRYGYTF. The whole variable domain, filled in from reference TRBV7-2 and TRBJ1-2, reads GAGVSQSPSNKVTEKGKDVELRCDPISGHTALYWYRQSLGQGLEFLIYFQGNSAPDKSGLPSDRFSAERTGGSVSTLTIQRTQQEDSAVYLCASSLADRELRYGYTFGSGTRLTVV.